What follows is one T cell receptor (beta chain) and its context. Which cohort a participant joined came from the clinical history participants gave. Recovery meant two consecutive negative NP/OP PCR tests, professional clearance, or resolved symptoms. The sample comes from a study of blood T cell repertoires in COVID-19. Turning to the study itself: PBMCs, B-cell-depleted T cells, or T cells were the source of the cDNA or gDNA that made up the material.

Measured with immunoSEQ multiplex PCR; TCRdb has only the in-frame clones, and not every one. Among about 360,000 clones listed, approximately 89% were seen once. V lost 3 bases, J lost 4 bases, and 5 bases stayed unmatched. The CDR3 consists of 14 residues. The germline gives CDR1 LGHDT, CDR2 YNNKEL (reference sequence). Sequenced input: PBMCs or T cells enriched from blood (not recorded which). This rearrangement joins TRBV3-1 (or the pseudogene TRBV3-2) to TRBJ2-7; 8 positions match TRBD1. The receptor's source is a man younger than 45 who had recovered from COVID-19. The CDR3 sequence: CASSHGQGQYEQYF. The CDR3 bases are TGTGCCAGCAGCCATGGACAGGGTCAGTACGAGCAGTACTTC.